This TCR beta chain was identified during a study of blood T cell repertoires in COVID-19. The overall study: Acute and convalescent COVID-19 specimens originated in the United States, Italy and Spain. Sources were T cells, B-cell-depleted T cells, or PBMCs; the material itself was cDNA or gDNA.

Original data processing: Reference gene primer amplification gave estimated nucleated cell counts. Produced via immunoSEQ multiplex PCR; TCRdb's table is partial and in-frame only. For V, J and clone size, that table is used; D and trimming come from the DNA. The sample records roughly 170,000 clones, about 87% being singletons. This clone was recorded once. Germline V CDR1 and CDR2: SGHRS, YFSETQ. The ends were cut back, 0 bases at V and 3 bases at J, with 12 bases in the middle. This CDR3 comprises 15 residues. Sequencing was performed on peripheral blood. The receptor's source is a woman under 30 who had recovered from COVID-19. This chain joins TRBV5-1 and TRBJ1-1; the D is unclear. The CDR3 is CASSLDPAADTEAFF. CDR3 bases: TGCGCCAGCAGCTTGGACCCGGCGGCGGACACTGAAGCTTTCTTT.